This T cell receptor beta chain was profiled in a study of response to subunit inactivated influenza vaccine. Study-wide results and caveats: New T cells are recruited in small numbers by each seasonal influenza vaccination, according to the authors' suggestion.

This CDR3 is 14 amino acids long. In germline, CDR1 is SGHTA, CDR2 FQGNSA. Between the trimmed V and J ends, which lost 4 bases and 10 bases, there was a span of 16 bases. Note on this clonotype: Its antigen is unidentified.

TCRdb itself ran the RT-PCR reads through MiXCR, one entry per CDR3 protein. Here the sample spans some 800,000 distinct CDR3 sequences, around 21% being singletons. The receptor was derived from a man aged 45-60 years who received an inactivated influenza vaccine. The sample in question was PBMCs from blood, obtained more than 4 days after vaccination. The V gene is TRBV7-2, the J gene TRBJ1-4; D is ambiguous. CDR3 sequence: CASSSPADAGKLFF. In DNA, the CDR3 is TGTGCCAGCAGCTCTCCCGCAGACGCTGGAAAACTGTTTTTT.